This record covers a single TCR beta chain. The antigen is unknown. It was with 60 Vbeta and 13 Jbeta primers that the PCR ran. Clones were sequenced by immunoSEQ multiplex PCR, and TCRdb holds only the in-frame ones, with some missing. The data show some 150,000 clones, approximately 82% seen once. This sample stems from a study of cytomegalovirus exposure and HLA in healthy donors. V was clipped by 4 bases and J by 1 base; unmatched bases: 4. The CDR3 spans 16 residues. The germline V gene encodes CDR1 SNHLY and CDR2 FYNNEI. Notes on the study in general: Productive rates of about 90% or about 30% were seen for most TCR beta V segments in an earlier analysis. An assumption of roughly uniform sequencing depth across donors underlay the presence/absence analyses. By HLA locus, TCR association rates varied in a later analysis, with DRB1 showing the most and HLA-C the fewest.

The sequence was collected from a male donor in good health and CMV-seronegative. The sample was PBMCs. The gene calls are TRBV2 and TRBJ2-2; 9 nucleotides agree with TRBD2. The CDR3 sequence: CASSGLAGLNTGELFF. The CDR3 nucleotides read TGTGCCAGCAGTGGGCTAGCGGGGTTGAACACCGGGGAGCTGTTTTTT.